This TCR beta chain was found in a study of shared clonotypes between healthy human individuals. Background on the study: The donor group consisted of a couple of women and three men, aged 18 to 49. The plates for each donor numbered three CD4 naive, three CD4 memory, two CD8 naive and one CD8 memory.

This clone has more than one count but fewer than ten. Assay: immunoSEQ multiplex PCR; the TCRdb copy retains only in-frame clones and omits some. This sample has more than 1 million clones, with around three quarters found just once. The germline CDR1 and CDR2 sequences are SEHNR and FQNEAQ (reference sequence). The ends were cut back, 1 base at V and 6 bases at J, with 13 bases in the middle. The CDR3 spans 14 residues. Material for sequencing was memory CD4+ T cells from PBMCs. This sample's subset: CD45RA-negative fraction. This TCR was recovered from a man in his late teens or twenties in good health. Some clones in this sample may be carry-over from other donors' samples. The gene calls are TRBV7-9 and TRBJ2-7; no firm D call. The CDR3 bases are TGTGCCAGCAGCTTAGGATCAGGATACAGCGAGCAGTACTTC. Its translation: CASSLGSGYSEQYF.